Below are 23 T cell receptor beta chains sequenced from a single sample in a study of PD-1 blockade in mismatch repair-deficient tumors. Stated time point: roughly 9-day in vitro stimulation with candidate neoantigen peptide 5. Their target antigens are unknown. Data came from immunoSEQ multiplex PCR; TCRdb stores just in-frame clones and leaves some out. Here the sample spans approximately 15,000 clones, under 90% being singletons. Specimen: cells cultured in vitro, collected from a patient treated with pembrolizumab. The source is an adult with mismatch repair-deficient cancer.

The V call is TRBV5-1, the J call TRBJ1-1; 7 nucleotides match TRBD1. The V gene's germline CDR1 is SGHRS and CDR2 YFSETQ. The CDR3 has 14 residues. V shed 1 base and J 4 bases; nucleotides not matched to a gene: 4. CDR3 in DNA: TGCGCCAGCAGCTTGAACAGGGGTCGCACTGAAGCTTTCTTT. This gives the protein CASSLNRGRTEAFF. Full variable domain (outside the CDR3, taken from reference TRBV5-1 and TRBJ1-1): KAGVTQTPRYLIKTRGQQVTLSCSPISGHRSVSWYQQTPGQGLQFLFEYFSETQRNKGNFPGRFSGRQFSNSRSEMNVSTLELGDSALYLCASSLNRGRTEAFFGQGTRLTVV.

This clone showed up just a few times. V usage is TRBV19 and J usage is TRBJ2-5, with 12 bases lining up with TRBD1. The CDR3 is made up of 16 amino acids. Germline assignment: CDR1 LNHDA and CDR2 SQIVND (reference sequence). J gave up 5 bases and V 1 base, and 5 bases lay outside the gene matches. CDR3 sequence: CASSIVWDRGLETQYF. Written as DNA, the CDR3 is TGTGCCAGTAGTATAGTGTGGGACAGGGGGCTTGAGACCCAGTACTTC.

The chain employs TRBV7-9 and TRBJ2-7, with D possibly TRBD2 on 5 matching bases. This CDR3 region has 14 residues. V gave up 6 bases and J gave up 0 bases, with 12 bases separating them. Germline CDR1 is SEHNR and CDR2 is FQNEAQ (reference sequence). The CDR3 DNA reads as TGTGCCAGCAGTTTCACGGGAACCTCCTACGAGCAGTACTTC. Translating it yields CASSFTGTSYEQYF. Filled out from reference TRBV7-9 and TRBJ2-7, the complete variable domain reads DTGVSQNPRHKITKRGQNVTFRCDPISEHNRLYWYRQTLGQGPEFLTYFQNEAQLEKSRLLSDRFSAERPKGSFSTLEIQRTEQGDSAMYLCASSFTGTSYEQYFGPGTRLTVT.

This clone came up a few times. CDR3 bases: TGTGCCAGCAGTGCAGAAAGGGGACGCCGGCGGTGGGACACTGAAGCTTTCTTT. This codes for CASSAERGRRRWDTEAFF. V and J are TRBV25-1 and TRBJ1-1; maybe TRBD1 (5 bases). The CDR3 is 18 residues long. Germline CDR1 reads MGHDK; CDR2 reads SYGVNS. The V end lost 4 bases, the J end lost 3 bases, and 24 bases lay between the germline ends.

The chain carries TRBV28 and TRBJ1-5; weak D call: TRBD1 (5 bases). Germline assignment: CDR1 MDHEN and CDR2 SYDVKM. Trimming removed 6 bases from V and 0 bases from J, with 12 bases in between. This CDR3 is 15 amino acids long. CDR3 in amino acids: CASSPGGVSNQPQHF. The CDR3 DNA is TGTGCCAGCAGCCCCGGGGGGGTTAGCAATCAGCCCCAGCATTTT. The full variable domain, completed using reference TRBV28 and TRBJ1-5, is DVKVTQSSRYLVKRTGEKVFLECVQDMDHENMFWYRQDPGLGLRLIYFSYDVKMKEKGDIPEGYSVSREKKERFSLILESASTNQTSMYLCASSPGGVSNQPQHFGDGTRLSIL.

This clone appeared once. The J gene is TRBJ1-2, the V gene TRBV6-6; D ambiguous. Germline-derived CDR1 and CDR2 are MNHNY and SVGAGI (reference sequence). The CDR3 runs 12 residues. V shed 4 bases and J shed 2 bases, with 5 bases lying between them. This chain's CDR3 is CASSSPNYGYTF. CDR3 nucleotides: TGTGCCAGCAGTTCACCGAACTATGGCTACACCTTC.

CDR3 sequence (DNA): TGTGCCAGCTCACCACCGGGACAGGAGACCTACGAGCAGTACTTC. Translated, it gives CASSPPGQETYEQYF. The V and J genes are TRBV18 and TRBJ2-7; 8 bases are shared with TRBD1. The CDR3 runs to 15 residues. The V gene end was trimmed by 0 bases and the J gene end by 2 bases; junction bases not matched to a gene: 3. Germline V CDR1 and CDR2: KGHSH, LQKENI.

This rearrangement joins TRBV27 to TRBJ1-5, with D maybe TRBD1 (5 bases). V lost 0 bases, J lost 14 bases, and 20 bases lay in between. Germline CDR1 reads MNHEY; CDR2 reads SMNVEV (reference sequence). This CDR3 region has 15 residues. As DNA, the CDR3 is TGTGCCAGCAGTTTATCGGGGACCCCAATTCTACCCGAGCATTTT. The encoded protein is CASSLSGTPILPEHF.

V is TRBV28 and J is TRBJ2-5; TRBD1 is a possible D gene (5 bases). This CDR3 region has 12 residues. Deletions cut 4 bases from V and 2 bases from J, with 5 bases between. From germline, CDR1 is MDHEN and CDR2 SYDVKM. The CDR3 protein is CASSSGQETQYF. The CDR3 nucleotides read TGTGCCAGCAGTTCAGGGCAAGAGACCCAGTACTTC.

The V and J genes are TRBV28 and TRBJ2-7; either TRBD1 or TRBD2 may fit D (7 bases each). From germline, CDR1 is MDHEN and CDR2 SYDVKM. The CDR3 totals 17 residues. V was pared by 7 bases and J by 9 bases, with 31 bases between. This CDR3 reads CASTRQGGARAIIGQYF. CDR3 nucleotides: TGTGCCAGCACCCGACAGGGAGGGGCTAGAGCGATCATAGGGCAGTACTTC.

CDR3 sequence: CAWRLDRIGYEQYF. The CDR3 DNA reads as TGTGCCTGGAGACTCGACAGGATCGGCTACGAGCAGTACTTC. The chain couples TRBV30 to TRBJ2-7, with D possibly being TRBD1 (6 bases). V was pared by 3 bases and J by 3 bases, with 15 bases between. The CDR3 loop spans 14 amino acids. Looked up from germline, CDR1 is GTSNPN and CDR2 is SVGIG (reference sequence).

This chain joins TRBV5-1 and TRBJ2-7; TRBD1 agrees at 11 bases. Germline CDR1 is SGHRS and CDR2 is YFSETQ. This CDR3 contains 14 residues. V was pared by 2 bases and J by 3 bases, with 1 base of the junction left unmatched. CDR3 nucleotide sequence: TGCGCCAGCAGCTTCGGGACAGGGGGCTACGAGCAGTACTTC. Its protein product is CASSFGTGGYEQYF.

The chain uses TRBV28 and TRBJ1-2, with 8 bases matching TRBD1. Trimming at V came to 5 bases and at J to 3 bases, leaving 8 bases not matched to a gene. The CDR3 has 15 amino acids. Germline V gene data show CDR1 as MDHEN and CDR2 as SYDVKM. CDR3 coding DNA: TGTGCCAGCAGTCCCCCGACAGGGGTCGACTATGGCTACACCTTC. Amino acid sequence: CASSPPTGVDYGYTF.

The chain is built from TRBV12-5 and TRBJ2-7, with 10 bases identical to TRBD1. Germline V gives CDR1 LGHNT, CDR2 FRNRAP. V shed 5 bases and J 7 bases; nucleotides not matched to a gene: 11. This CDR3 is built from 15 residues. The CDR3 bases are TGTGCTAGTGGTCCTCCCGGACAGGGGGATCGGGAGCAGTACTTC. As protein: CASGPPGQGDREQYF. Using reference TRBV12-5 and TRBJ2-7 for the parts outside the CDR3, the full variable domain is DARVTQTPRHKVTEMGQEVTMRCQPILGHNTVFWYRQTMMQGLELLAYFRNRAPLDDSGMPKDRFSAEMPDATLATLKIQPSEPRDSAVYFCASGPPGQGDREQYFGPGTRLTVT.

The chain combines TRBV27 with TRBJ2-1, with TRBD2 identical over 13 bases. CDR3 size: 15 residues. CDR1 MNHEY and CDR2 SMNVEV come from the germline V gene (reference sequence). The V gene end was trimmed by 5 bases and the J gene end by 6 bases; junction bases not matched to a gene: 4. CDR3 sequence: CASSPRLAGGNEQFF. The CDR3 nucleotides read TGTGCCAGCAGTCCCAGACTAGCGGGAGGCAATGAGCAGTTCTTC.

As DNA, the CDR3 is TGTGCCAGCAGTTACGCGGGACAGAGCTATGGCTACACCTTC. This codes for CASSYAGQSYGYTF. This chain links TRBV6-6 with TRBJ1-2; 7 nucleotides align to TRBD1. Germline loops: CDR1 MNHNY, CDR2 SVGAGI (reference sequence). The CDR3 extends over 14 amino acids. V lost 2 bases and J lost 4; bases outside the gene matches: 4.

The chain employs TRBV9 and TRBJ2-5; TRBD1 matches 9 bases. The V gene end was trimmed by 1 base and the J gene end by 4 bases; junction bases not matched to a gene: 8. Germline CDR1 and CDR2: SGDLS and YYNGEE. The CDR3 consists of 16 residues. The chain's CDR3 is CASSVSPDRGGETQYF. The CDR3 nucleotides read TGTGCCAGCAGCGTATCCCCGGACAGGGGTGGAGAGACCCAGTACTTC. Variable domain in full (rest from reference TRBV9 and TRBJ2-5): DSGVTQTPKHLITATGQRVTLRCSPRSGDLSVYWYQQSLDQGLQFLIQYYNGEERAKGNILERFSAQQFPDLHSELNLSSLELGDSALYFCASSVSPDRGGETQYFGPGTRLLVL.

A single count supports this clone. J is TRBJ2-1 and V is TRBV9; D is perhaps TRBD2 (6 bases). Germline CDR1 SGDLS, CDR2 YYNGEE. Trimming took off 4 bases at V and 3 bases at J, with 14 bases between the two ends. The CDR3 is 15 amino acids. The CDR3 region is CASSLGTPNYNEQFF. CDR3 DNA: TGTGCCAGCAGCCTCGGGACTCCAAACTACAATGAGCAGTTCTTC.

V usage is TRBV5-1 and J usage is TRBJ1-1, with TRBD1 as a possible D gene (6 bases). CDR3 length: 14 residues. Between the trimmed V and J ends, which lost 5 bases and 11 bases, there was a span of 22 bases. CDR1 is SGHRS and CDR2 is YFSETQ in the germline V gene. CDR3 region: CASSYNDRSGQAFF. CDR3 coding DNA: TGCGCCAGCAGTTACAACGACAGGTCTGGGCAGGCTTTCTTT. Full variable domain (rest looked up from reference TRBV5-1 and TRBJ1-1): KAGVTQTPRYLIKTRGQQVTLSCSPISGHRSVSWYQQTPGQGLQFLFEYFSETQRNKGNFPGRFSGRQFSNSRSEMNVSTLELGDSALYLCASSYNDRSGQAFFGQGTRLTVV.

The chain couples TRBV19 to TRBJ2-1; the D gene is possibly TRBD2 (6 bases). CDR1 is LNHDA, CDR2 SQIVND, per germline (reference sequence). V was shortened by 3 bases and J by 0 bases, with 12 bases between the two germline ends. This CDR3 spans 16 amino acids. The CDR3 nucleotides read TGTGCCAGTAGTATTATTAGCGGAGGCTCCTACAATGAGCAGTTCTTC. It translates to CASSIISGGSYNEQFF.

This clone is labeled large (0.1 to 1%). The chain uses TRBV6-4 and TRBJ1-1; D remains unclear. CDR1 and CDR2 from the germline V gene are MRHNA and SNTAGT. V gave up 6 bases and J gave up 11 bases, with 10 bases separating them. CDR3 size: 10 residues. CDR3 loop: CASSYPGAFF. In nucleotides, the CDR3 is TGTGCCAGCAGCTACCCGGGGGCTTTCTTT.

The CDR3, as DNA: TGCAGCGTTGAGGGAAAGGCGACGGCGGGGGGCTACACCTTC. It yields the protein CSVEGKATAGGYTF. The chain combines TRBV29-1 with TRBJ1-2; D uncertain. CDR1 SQVTM and CDR2 ANQGSEA come from the germline V gene. Trimming removed 3 bases at V and 8 bases at J, with 19 bases between. CDR3 length equals 14 residues.

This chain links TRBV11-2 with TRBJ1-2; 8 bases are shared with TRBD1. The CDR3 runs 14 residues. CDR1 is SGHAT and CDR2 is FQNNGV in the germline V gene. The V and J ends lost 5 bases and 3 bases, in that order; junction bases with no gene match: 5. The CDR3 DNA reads TGTGCCAGCAGCCCGGGGACAGGAGACTATGGCTACACCTTC. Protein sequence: CASSPGTGDYGYTF.